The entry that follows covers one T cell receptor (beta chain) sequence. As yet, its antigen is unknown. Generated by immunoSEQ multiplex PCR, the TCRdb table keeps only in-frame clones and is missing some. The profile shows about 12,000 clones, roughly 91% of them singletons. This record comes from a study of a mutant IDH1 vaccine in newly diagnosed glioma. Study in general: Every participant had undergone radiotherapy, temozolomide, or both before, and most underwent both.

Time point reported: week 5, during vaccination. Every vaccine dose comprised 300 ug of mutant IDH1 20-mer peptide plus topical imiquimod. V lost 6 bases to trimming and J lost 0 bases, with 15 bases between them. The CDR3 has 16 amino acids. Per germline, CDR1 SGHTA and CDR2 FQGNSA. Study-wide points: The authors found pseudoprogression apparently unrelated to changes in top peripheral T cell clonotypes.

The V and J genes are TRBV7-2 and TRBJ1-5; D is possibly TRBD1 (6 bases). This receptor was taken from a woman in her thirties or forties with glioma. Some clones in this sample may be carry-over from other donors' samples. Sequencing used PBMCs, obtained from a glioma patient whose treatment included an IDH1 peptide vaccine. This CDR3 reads CASRQQGAYSNQPQHF. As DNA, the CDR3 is TGTGCCAGCAGACAACAGGGAGCTTATAGCAATCAGCCCCAGCATTTT.